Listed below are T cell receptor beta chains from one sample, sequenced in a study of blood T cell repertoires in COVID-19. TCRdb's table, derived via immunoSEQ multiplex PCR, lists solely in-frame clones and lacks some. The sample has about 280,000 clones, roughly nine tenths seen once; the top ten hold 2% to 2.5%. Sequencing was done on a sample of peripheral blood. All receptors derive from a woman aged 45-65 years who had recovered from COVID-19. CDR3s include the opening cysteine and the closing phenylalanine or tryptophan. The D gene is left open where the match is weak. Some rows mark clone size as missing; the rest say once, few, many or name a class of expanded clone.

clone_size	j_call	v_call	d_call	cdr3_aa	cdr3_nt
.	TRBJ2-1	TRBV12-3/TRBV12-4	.	CASINIQEDEQFF	TGTGCCAGCATCAATATCCAGGAGGATGAGCAGTTCTTC
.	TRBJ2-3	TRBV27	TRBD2	CASSLRGTRVADTQYF	TGTGCCAGCAGTTTACGCGGGACTAGAGTTGCAGATACGCAGTATTTT
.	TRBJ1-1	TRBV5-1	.	CASSFKTDTEAFF	TGCGCCAGCAGCTTTAAAACAGACACTGAAGCTTTCTTT
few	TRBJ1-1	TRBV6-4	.	CASSETENTEAFF	TGTGCCAGCAGTGAGACAGAGAACACTGAAGCTTTCTTT
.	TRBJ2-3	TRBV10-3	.	CAISGLATDTQYF	TGTGCCATCAGTGGATTAGCCACAGATACGCAGTATTTT
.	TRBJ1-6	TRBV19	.	CASSIITDYNSPLHF	TGTGCCAGTAGTATCATCACAGATTATAATTCACCCCTCCACTTT
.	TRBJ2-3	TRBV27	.	CASSLSILSRDTQYF	TGTGCCAGCAGTTTATCGATTTTATCTCGGGATACGCAGTATTTT
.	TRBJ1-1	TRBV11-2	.	CASSLVPGATEAFF	TGTGCCAGCAGCTTGGTCCCCGGAGCCACTGAAGCTTTCTTT
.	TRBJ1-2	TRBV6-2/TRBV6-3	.	CASSYISSSGYTF	TGTGCCAGCAGTTACATAAGCTCGTCGGGCTACACCTTC
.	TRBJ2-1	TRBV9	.	CASSVSGPFEQFF	TGTGCCAGCAGCGTGAGCGGGCCGTTTGAGCAGTTCTTC
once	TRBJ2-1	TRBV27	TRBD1	CASRQGASGNEQFF	TGTGCCAGTAGACAGGGGGCCTCAGGGAATGAGCAGTTCTTC
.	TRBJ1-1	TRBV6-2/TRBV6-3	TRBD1	CASSYSSQGGVWNSEAFF	TGTGCCAGCAGTTACTCGAGTCAGGGGGGAGTATGGAACTCTGAAGCTTTCTTT
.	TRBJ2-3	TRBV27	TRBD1	CASNKRQGGTDTQYF	TGTGCCAGCAACAAAAGACAGGGTGGGACAGATACGCAGTATTTT
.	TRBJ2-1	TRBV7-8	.	CASSLGVPVDEQFF	TGTGCCAGCAGCTTAGGTGTCCCCGTCGATGAGCAGTTCTTC
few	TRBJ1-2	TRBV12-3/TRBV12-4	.	CASNRERDGYTF	TGTGCCAGCAACAGGGAGAGGGATGGCTACACCTTC
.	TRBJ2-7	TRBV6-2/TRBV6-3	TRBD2	CASSYSGGAGALYEQYF	TGTGCCAGCAGTTACTCAGGAGGAGCGGGGGCCCTCTACGAGCAGTACTTC
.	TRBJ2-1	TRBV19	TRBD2	CASRGLAAYNEQFF	TGTGCCAGCCGAGGACTAGCGGCCTACAATGAGCAGTTCTTC